The 28 T cell receptor beta chains below come from one sample, sequenced in a study of blood T cell repertoires in COVID-19. Profiled with immunoSEQ multiplex PCR; TCRdb holds only in-frame clones, not every one. The sample shows some 82,000 clones, 81% of them seen only once. The specimen sequenced was peripheral blood. The source of these receptors is a man older than 75 with acute or convalescent COVID-19.

The sample holds one count of this clone. This chain joins TRBV10-1 and TRBJ2-3; 10 nucleotides agree with TRBD1. Germline V gives CDR1 WNHNN, CDR2 SYGVQD (reference sequence). This CDR3 has 15 amino acids. The V segment lost 3 bases and the J segment 3 bases; nucleotides outside the gene matches: 3. The CDR3 loop is CASSDPGQGTDTQYF. The CDR3 nucleotides are TGCGCCAGCAGTGACCCGGGACAGGGGACAGATACGCAGTATTTT.

This chain uses TRBV5-1 with TRBJ2-7, with D perhaps TRBD2 (6 bases). CDR1 is SGHRS and CDR2 is YFSETQ in the germline V gene. The CDR3 has 14 residues. The V gene lost 4 bases and the J gene lost 1 base, with 12 bases spanning the gap. CDR3 region: CASSGTPGSYEQYF. The CDR3 coding sequence is TGCGCCAGCAGCGGGACTCCTGGGTCCTACGAGCAGTACTTC.

The chain carries TRBV15 and TRBJ1-6; perhaps TRBD1 as D (6 bases). The CDR3 runs to 15 residues. CDR1 is LNHNV, CDR2 YYDKDF, per germline (reference sequence). The V gene lost 0 bases and the J gene lost 10 bases, with 13 bases spanning the gap. CDR3 sequence: CATSRDRTGKSPLHF. For the CDR3, the DNA is TGTGCCACCAGCAGAGATCGAACAGGGAAATCACCCCTCCACTTT.

The chain links TRBV7-8 to TRBJ1-1; 8 bases align to TRBD1. The V and J ends lost 3 bases and 4 bases, in that order; junction bases with no gene match: 4. This CDR3 is 14 amino acids long. From germline, CDR1 is SGHVS and CDR2 FQNEAQ. DNA for the CDR3: TGTGCCAGCAGCTTTAGGACAGGGATCACTGAAGCTTTCTTT. Its protein is CASSFRTGITEAFF.

The chain joins TRBV4-3 to TRBJ1-4, with TRBD1 matching over 12 bases. Germline V gene sequence: CDR1 LGHNA, CDR2 YSLEER. V shed 1 base and J 10 bases; nucleotides not matched to a gene: 10. CDR3 size: 17 residues. The CDR3 region is CASSQVIRDRGQRKLFF. The CDR3 DNA follows: TGCGCCAGCAGCCAAGTTATCCGGGACAGGGGGCAGCGAAAACTGTTTTTT.

This clone was counted many times. The chain links TRBV27 to TRBJ1-4; D might be TRBD1 (6 bases). The CDR3 extends over 15 amino acids. Trimming took 4 bases from V and 0 from J, leaving 9 bases between them. CDR1 MNHEY and CDR2 SMNVEV come from the germline V gene (reference sequence). The CDR3 DNA is TGTGCCAGCAGTTCCCGGACAGCAACTAATGAAAAACTGTTTTTT. It yields the protein CASSSRTATNEKLFF.

This chain uses TRBV5-5 with TRBJ1-5; D not certain. V lost 2 bases, J lost 0 bases, and 3 bases lay in between. There are 13 residues in the CDR3. Per the germline V gene, CDR1 is SGHKS and CDR2 is YYEKEE (reference sequence). CDR3 sequence (DNA): TGTGCCAGCAGCTTTTATAGCAATCAGCCCCAGCATTTT. As protein: CASSFYSNQPQHF.

This chain links TRBV7-9 with TRBJ2-1; 8 bases are shared with TRBD1. The CDR3 spans 14 residues. Germline V gene data show CDR1 as SEHNR and CDR2 as FQNEAQ (reference sequence). After removal of 1 base from V and 9 bases from J, the junction contained 5 bases not matched to a gene. The CDR3 DNA follows: TGTGCCAGCAGCTTAGTTGGGACAGGCTCTGAGCAGTTCTTC. It translates to CASSLVGTGSEQFF.

V usage is TRBV10-2 and J usage is TRBJ1-2, with D perhaps TRBD1 (5 bases). The CDR3 runs to 14 residues. V was cut by 6 bases and J by 0 bases, with 11 bases left in between. The germline V gene encodes CDR1 WSHSY and CDR2 SAAADI. For the CDR3, the DNA is TGCGCCAGCAGGATCAGGGAATCTAACTATGGCTACACCTTC. It specifies CASRIRESNYGYTF.

This clone was observed a single time. The chain combines TRBV19 with TRBJ2-1; TRBD2 matches 7 bases. The V gene end was trimmed by 7 bases and the J gene end by 2 bases; junction bases not matched to a gene: 14. Germline CDR1 and CDR2: LNHDA and SQIVND (reference sequence). The CDR3 sequence is 17 residues long. DNA for the CDR3: TGTGCCAGTACCCTATCTAGCGGACCTACCCCCTACAATGAGCAGTTCTTC. It codes for CASTLSSGPTPYNEQFF.

This clone was seen more than once but under ten times. The CDR3 loop reads CASSPGTAQPQHF. The CDR3 DNA reads as TGTGCCAGCAGCCCCGGGACAGCCCAGCCCCAGCATTTT. The V and J genes are TRBV6-5 and TRBJ1-5; TRBD1 aligns across 7 bases. Unmatched junction bases numbered 6, after V lost 6 bases and J lost 7 bases. CDR1 MNHEY and CDR2 SVGAGI come from the germline V gene. The CDR3 is 13 amino acids.

This clone occurred a few times. CDR3 in amino acids: CAISESLGLAAGTGELFF. In nucleotides, the CDR3 is TGTGCCATCAGTGAGTCGCTAGGGCTAGCGGCGGGCACCGGGGAGCTGTTTTTT. The rearrangement links TRBV10-3 to TRBJ2-2, with 7 nucleotides matching TRBD2. CDR3 length: 18 residues. From germline, CDR1 is ENHRY and CDR2 SYGVKD. J was trimmed by 4 bases and V by 0 bases; bases with no gene match: 11.

The chain links TRBV9 to TRBJ1-1, with D tentatively TRBD1 (6 bases). The CDR3 length is 14 residues. The germline V and J ends were trimmed by 3 bases and 6 bases, with 15 bases remaining between them. Germline V gives CDR1 SGDLS, CDR2 YYNGEE. CDR3 in amino acids: CASSGHGQTPEAFF. In DNA, the CDR3 is TGTGCCAGCAGCGGACATGGACAGACCCCTGAAGCTTTCTTT.

The V and J genes are TRBV5-4 and TRBJ2-2; 8 bases line up with TRBD2. The V gene end was trimmed by 2 bases and the J gene end by 6 bases; junction bases not matched to a gene: 3. The CDR3 spans 14 residues. In germline, CDR1 is SGHNT, CDR2 YYREEE (reference sequence). CDR3 loop: CASSFRREAGELFF. The CDR3 DNA is TGTGCCAGCAGCTTTCGGCGGGAGGCCGGGGAGCTGTTTTTT.

The V and J genes are TRBV4-1 and TRBJ2-1, with D unresolved. The CDR3 length is 12 residues. V lost 1 base to trimming and J lost 15 bases, with 13 bases between them. CDR1 is MGHRA and CDR2 is YSYEKL in the germline V gene. The CDR3 is CASSQVFGSPFF. Written as DNA, the CDR3 is TGCGCCAGCAGCCAAGTCTTCGGTAGTCCGTTCTTC.

This clone was detected only a few times. The chain combines TRBV20-1 with TRBJ1-2; D is uncertain. Trimming cost V 0 bases and J 7 bases, with 6 bases left between them. The CDR3 is 11 amino acids. Germline values: CDR1 DFQATT, CDR2 SNEGSKA (reference sequence). The CDR3 is CSARDKLGYTF. The DNA of the CDR3 is TGCAGTGCTAGAGATAAGCTTGGCTACACCTTC.

V gene TRBV27 combines with J gene TRBJ2-3; D perhaps matches TRBD1 (6 bases). The CDR3 totals 13 residues. Germline V gene sequence: CDR1 MNHEY, CDR2 SMNVEV (reference sequence). Trimming pared 4 bases from V and 9 bases from J, leaving 14 bases between. DNA of the CDR3: TGTGCCAGCAGTTCCTCTTCCACAGGGACGCAGTATTTT. Translating gives CASSSSSTGTQYF.

For this clone: The sample carries other DNA sequences with the same CDR3. V usage is TRBV19 and J usage is TRBJ1-5, with TRBD1 matching 7 bases. CDR3 length equals 12 residues. Unmatched junction bases numbered 0, after V lost 6 bases and J lost 4 bases. Germline CDR1 reads LNHDA; CDR2 reads SQIVND (reference sequence). For the CDR3, the DNA is TGTGCCAGTAGCAGGGGGAATCAGCCCCAGCATTTT. It translates to CASSRGNQPQHF.

The rearrangement uses TRBV6-5 and TRBJ2-3; 9 positions match TRBD1. The germline CDR1 and CDR2 sequences are MNHEY and SVGAGI. The CDR3 runs 16 residues. With V trimmed by 4 bases and J by 6 bases, 11 bases remained unmatched. The CDR3 nucleotides are TGTGCCAGCAGTTTTACGGGACAGGGCTCTTCCGATACGCAGTATTTT. It specifies CASSFTGQGSSDTQYF.

J is TRBJ1-1 and V is TRBV7-2, with D perhaps matching TRBD1 (6 bases). V was clipped by 5 bases and J by 6 bases, with 13 bases between them. The CDR3 contains 13 residues. Germline V CDR1 and CDR2: SGHTA, FQGNSA. The CDR3 protein is CASSTVQGPEAFF. The CDR3 coding sequence is TGTGCCAGCAGCACCGTACAGGGCCCTGAAGCTTTCTTT.

This clone has a single count. The rearrangement uses TRBV4-3 and TRBJ2-2; tentatively, D is TRBD2 (6 bases). Trimming shortened V by 3 bases and J by 2 bases, and 10 bases separated the two germline ends. The CDR3 has 15 residues. From germline, CDR1 is LGHNA and CDR2 YSLEER. CDR3 in DNA: TGCGCCAGCAGCCAGGAGGGAGTTAACACCGGGGAGCTGTTTTTT. Its translation: CASSQEGVNTGELFF.

V usage is TRBV5-6 and J usage is TRBJ2-2; 12 nucleotides agree with TRBD1. The CDR3 loop spans 17 amino acids. Germline V gene lookup returns CDR1 SGHDT and CDR2 YYEEEE. V lost 3 bases, J lost 5 bases, and 8 bases stayed unmatched. CDR3 protein: CASSSTGTGGMTGELFF. The CDR3 DNA sequence: TGTGCCAGCAGCTCCACCGGGACAGGGGGCATGACCGGGGAGCTGTTTTTT.

This rearrangement joins TRBV30 to TRBJ1-6; weak D call: TRBD1 (5 bases). CDR1 and CDR2 from the germline V gene are GTSNPN and SVGIG (reference sequence). With 0 bases removed from V and 2 bases from J, the gap between germline ends came to 11 bases. The CDR3 loop spans 16 amino acids. CDR3 amino acids: CAWSVSGFTYNSPLHF. CDR3 sequence (DNA): TGTGCCTGGAGTGTTTCAGGGTTCACCTATAATTCACCCCTCCACTTT.

This CDR3 is CASSLIEGTDTQYF. The CDR3 DNA follows: TGCGCCAGCAGCCTCATTGAGGGCACAGATACGCAGTATTTT. V is TRBV5-1 and J is TRBJ2-3; the D is unclear. The V end was cut by 4 bases, the J end by 1 base, with 10 bases between. Germline assignment: CDR1 SGHRS and CDR2 YFSETQ. This CDR3 is 14 amino acids long.

The gene calls are TRBV18 and TRBJ2-1, with 11 bases lining up with TRBD2. The CDR3 is 15 residues long. Germline V gives CDR1 KGHSH, CDR2 LQKENI. Trimming removed 3 bases from V and 6 bases from J; junction bases left unmatched: 4. The DNA for the CDR3 is TGTGCCAGCTCACCGCTAGCGGGAGGTTTCAATGAGCAGTTCTTC. Its translation is CASSPLAGGFNEQFF.

The V call is TRBV27, the J call TRBJ1-6, with no clear D. V lost 6 bases, J lost 0 bases, and 12 bases lay in between. There are 16 residues in the CDR3. From germline, CDR1 is MNHEY and CDR2 SMNVEV (reference sequence). The DNA for the CDR3 is TGTGCCAGCAGGGCCATTTGGAGCTCCTATAATTCACCCCTCCACTTT. Translating gives CASRAIWSSYNSPLHF.

This clone appeared a single time. The genes are TRBV6-5 and TRBJ2-5; D perhaps matches TRBD1 (7 bases). Germline V CDR1 and CDR2: MNHEY, SVGAGI. V was trimmed by 0 bases and J by 5 bases, leaving 13 bases between them. This CDR3 is 15 amino acids long. The chain's CDR3 is CASSYSSGGWETQYF. DNA for the CDR3: TGTGCCAGCAGTTACTCGTCAGGGGGGTGGGAGACCCAGTACTTC.

The chain links TRBV7-8 to TRBJ1-2; maybe TRBD1 (5 bases). CDR1 and CDR2 (germline): SGHVS, FQNEAQ. CDR3 length equals 13 residues. Trimming removed 0 bases at V and 10 bases at J, with 12 bases between. The CDR3 here is CASSLAGGSYYTF. CDR3 nucleotides: TGTGCCAGCAGCTTAGCCGGGGGGTCGTACTACACCTTC.